These 24 T cell receptor beta chains share one sample of origin, sequenced in a study of shared clonotypes between healthy human individuals. Clones were sequenced by immunoSEQ multiplex PCR, and TCRdb holds only the in-frame ones, with some missing. This sample has some 490,000 clones, with around 73% found just once. The sample taken for sequencing was PBMCs. Source of these receptors: a woman in her thirties or forties in good health. Some clones in this sample may be carry-over from other donors' samples.

The rearrangement uses TRBV6-5 and TRBJ1-6; D remains ambiguous. CDR1 MNHEY and CDR2 SVGAGI come from the germline V gene. This CDR3 is 14 amino acids long. Trimming stripped 0 bases from V and 9 bases from J, with 9 bases between. This CDR3 is CASSYSELSSPLHF. The CDR3 DNA follows: TGTGCCAGCAGTTACTCCGAGCTAAGTTCACCCCTCCACTTT.

This clone has only a few counts. V gene TRBV4-1 combines with J gene TRBJ1-5, with 8 positions matching TRBD1. Germline V CDR1 and CDR2: MGHRA, YSYEKL. Germline trimming cut 1 base from V and 6 bases from J; bases unmatched to any gene: 5. The CDR3 sequence is 15 residues long. CDR3 bases: TGCGCCAGCAGCCAAGGGACAGGGTTGGGTCAGCCCCAGCATTTT. Protein product: CASSQGTGLGQPQHF.

The J gene is TRBJ1-3, the V gene TRBV7-3; a weak D match, TRBD1 (6 bases). There are 16 residues in the CDR3. V lost 1 base to trimming and J lost 2 bases, with 12 bases between them. Per the germline V gene, CDR1 is SGHTA and CDR2 is FQGTGA. The CDR3 region has the DNA TGTGCCAGCAGCTTAAAAGGGGACAAGCCTGGAAACACCATATATTTT. Its protein product is CASSLKGDKPGNTIYF.

Comment on this clone: One junction end disagrees with the germline gene, perhaps due to a read error. This specimen includes other DNA sequences encoding the same CDR3. The chain uses TRBV2 and TRBJ2-2, with D maybe TRBD2 (5 bases). The CDR3 has 12 amino acids. Germline CDR1 and CDR2: SNHLY and FYNNEI. This chain's CDR3 is CASSAYTGELFF. The CDR3, as DNA: TGTGCCAGCAGTGCTTACACCGGGGAACTGTTTTTT.

The chain is built from TRBV7-2 and TRBJ2-5, with TRBD2 matching over 9 bases. V trimming: 5 bases; J trimming: 7 bases; junction bases outside the gene matches: 11. The CDR3 totals 15 residues. From germline, CDR1 is SGHTA and CDR2 FQGNSA. The CDR3 nucleotides read TGTGCCAGCAGCCCGAGCGGGAGGTGGGCCGGGACCCAGTACTTC. It specifies CASSPSGRWAGTQYF.

As for this clone: The junction departs from the called germline gene at one end, perhaps through a read error. This chain links TRBV28 with TRBJ2-1; D call uncertain. Germline V gives CDR1 MDHEN, CDR2 SYDVKM. The CDR3 contains 14 residues. In nucleotides, the CDR3 is TGTGCCAGCAGGTACAAAGCCCGCTACAGTGAGCAGTTCTTC. Translated, it gives CASRYKARYSEQFF. The whole variable domain, remainder taken from reference TRBV28 and TRBJ2-1, is DVKVTQSSRYLVKRTGEKVFLECVQDMDHENMFWYRQDPGLGLRLIYFSYDVKMKEKGDIPEGYSVSREKKERFSLILESASTNQTSMYLCASRYKARYSEQFFGPGTRLTVL.

The J gene is TRBJ2-3, the V gene TRBV18, with D perhaps given as TRBD1 or TRBD2 (5 bases each). Trimming left V 5 bases short and J 6 bases short, with 12 bases between. Germline-derived CDR1 and CDR2 are KGHSH and LQKENI. This CDR3 is built from 13 residues. This chain's CDR3 is CASSGARADTQYF. The CDR3 DNA follows: TGTGCCAGCTCAGGGGCGAGGGCCGATACGCAGTATTTT. Variable domain in full (rest from reference TRBV18 and TRBJ2-3): NAGVMQNPRHLVRRRGQEARLRCSPMKGHSHVYWYRQLPEEGLKFMVYLQKENIIDESGMPKERFSAEFPKEGPSILRIQQVVRGDSAAYFCASSGARADTQYFGPGTRLTVL.

The chain couples TRBV19 to TRBJ1-1; maybe TRBD1 (6 bases). Germline V gives CDR1 LNHDA, CDR2 SQIVND (reference sequence). Trimming removed 5 bases from V and 9 bases from J, with 19 bases in between. CDR3 length: 14 residues. The CDR3 sequence: CASSLQGEGVQAFF. Written as DNA, the CDR3 is TGTGCCAGTAGTCTCCAGGGAGAGGGGGTTCAAGCTTTCTTT. The full variable domain, rest sourced from reference TRBV19 and TRBJ1-1, is DGGITQSPKYLFRKEGQNVTLSCEQNLNHDAMYWYRQDPGQGLRLIYYSQIVNDFQKGDIAEGYSVSREKKESFPLTVTSAQKNPTAFYLCASSLQGEGVQAFFGQGTRLTVV.

The rearrangement links TRBV7-9 to TRBJ2-1, with 10 bases matching TRBD2. The germline V gene has CDR1 SEHNR and CDR2 FQNEAQ (reference sequence). This CDR3 region has 15 residues. The V segment lost 1 base and the J segment 3 bases; nucleotides outside the gene matches: 0. CDR3 nucleotides: TGTGCCAGCAGCTTAGGGACTAGCGGCTACAATGAGCAGTTCTTC. It yields the protein CASSLGTSGYNEQFF.

This chain connects TRBV18 to TRBJ2-4; D tentatively reads TRBD1 or TRBD2 (5 bases each). The germline V and J ends were trimmed by 2 bases and 6 bases, with 11 bases remaining between them. The CDR3 consists of 14 residues. Germline V CDR1 and CDR2: KGHSH, LQKENI. The CDR3 spells CASSPGAGRNIQYF. The CDR3, as DNA: TGTGCCAGCTCACCAGGGGCAGGGAGAAACATTCAGTACTTC.

This clone appeared once. The V and J genes are TRBV30 and TRBJ1-6; no reliable D call. CDR1 GTSNPN and CDR2 SVGIG come from the germline V gene (reference sequence). The CDR3 length is 13 residues. V lost 2 bases and J 5 bases, leaving 7 bases between the germline ends. The CDR3 region is CAWSTENNSPLHF. CDR3 bases: TGTGCCTGGAGTACAGAGAATAATTCACCCCTCCACTTT. The entire variable domain, with the rest obtained from reference TRBV30 and TRBJ1-6, is as follows: SQTIHQWPATLVQPVGSPLSLECTVEGTSNPNLYWYRQAAGRGLQLLFYSVGIGQISSEVPQNLSASRPQDRQFILSSKKLLLSDSGFYLCAWSTENNSPLHFGNGTRLTVT.

V usage is TRBV7-8 and J usage is TRBJ2-7, with a tentative D call TRBD1 (6 bases). Looked up from germline, CDR1 is SGHVS and CDR2 is FQNEAQ. The CDR3 is 15 amino acids. The germline V and J ends were trimmed by 4 bases and 1 base, with 14 bases remaining between them. CDR3 protein: CASSYTTGWSYEQYF. In DNA form, the CDR3 reads TGTGCCAGCAGCTATACGACAGGCTGGTCCTACGAGCAGTACTTC. Variable domain in full (rest from reference TRBV7-8 and TRBJ2-7): GAGVSQSPRYKVAKRGQDVALRCDPISGHVSLFWYQQALGQGPEFLTYFQNEAQLDKSGLPSDRFFAERPEGSVSTLKIQRTQQEDSAVYLCASSYTTGWSYEQYFGPGTRLTVT.

The chain joins TRBV5-1 to TRBJ2-1; 9 nucleotides match TRBD2. The CDR3 totals 13 residues. Per germline, CDR1 SGHRS and CDR2 YFSETQ. V shed 5 bases, J shed 9 bases, and the junction held 6 bases outside the gene matches. CDR3 sequence (DNA): TGCGCCAGCAGACTGAGCGGGAGGTTTGAGCAGTTCTTC. Protein: CASRLSGRFEQFF.

This rearrangement joins TRBV30 to TRBJ2-5; D might be TRBD2 (5 bases). The J call is uncertain, as TRBJ2-7 better fits the DNA end. The CDR3 totals 14 residues. Germline V lookup: CDR1 GTSNPN, CDR2 SVGIG (reference sequence). This CDR3 reads CAWSRGLEGNEQYF. The CDR3 coding sequence is TGTGCCTGGAGTAGAGGGTTAGAAGGGAACGAGCAGTACTTC.

This chain uses TRBV18 with TRBJ1-5, with D maybe TRBD1 (6 bases). Trimming removed 2 bases from V and 6 bases from J, with 14 bases in between. Germline loops: CDR1 KGHSH, CDR2 LQKENI. CDR3 length equals 15 residues. Here the CDR3 reads CASSPWGGGLQPQHF. The CDR3 nucleotides read TGTGCCAGCTCACCATGGGGAGGGGGTCTTCAGCCCCAGCATTTT.

The CDR3 protein is CASRRGAGYGYTF. The CDR3 DNA reads as TGTGCCAGCAGGCGCGGCGCGGGGTATGGCTACACCTTC. The gene calls are TRBV27 and TRBJ1-2; D unresolved. Trimming took 6 bases from V and 5 from J, leaving 13 bases between them. There are 13 residues in the CDR3. Germline V gene sequence: CDR1 MNHEY, CDR2 SMNVEV (reference sequence).

This chain connects TRBV10-3 to TRBJ1-4; the D gene is possibly TRBD1 (5 bases). CDR1 ENHRY and CDR2 SYGVKD come from the germline V gene. Trimming removed 3 bases from V and 5 bases from J, with 13 bases in between. The CDR3 contains 15 residues. The CDR3 DNA follows: TGTGCCATCAGTGATCTGGGGGGAAAAAATGAAAAACTGTTTTTT. Protein: CAISDLGGKNEKLFF.

The chain links TRBV5-1 to TRBJ2-2; either TRBD1 or TRBD2 may supply D (5 bases each). Germline CDR1 SGHRS, CDR2 YFSETQ. Between the trimmed V and J ends, which lost 4 bases and 4 bases, there was a span of 20 bases. This CDR3 comprises 17 residues. In DNA form, the CDR3 reads TGCGCCAGCAGCCCAGGGAGCGGAACCTCGTCCACCGGGGAGCTGTTTTTT. Translation gives CASSPGSGTSSTGELFF.

The J gene is TRBJ2-2, the V gene TRBV6-5; 7 nucleotides align to TRBD2. In germline, CDR1 is MNHEY, CDR2 SVGAGI. This CDR3 contains 15 residues. V dropped 6 bases and J dropped 5; count of bases not matched to a gene: 9. The CDR3 DNA reads as TGTGCCAGCAGGATGGAGGGAGGGGAGACCGGGGAGCTGTTTTTT. Amino acid sequence: CASRMEGGETGELFF.

Worth noting for this clone: The sample has other DNA sequences that encode this CDR3 too. The chain uses TRBV19 and TRBJ2-3; D not resolved. V lost 3 bases and J 3 bases, leaving 7 bases between the germline ends. This CDR3 spans 13 amino acids. Looked up from germline, CDR1 is LNHDA and CDR2 is SQIVND (reference sequence). This CDR3 is CASSMSGTDTQYF. The DNA for the CDR3 is TGTGCCAGTAGTATGAGTGGGACAGATACGCAGTATTTT.

This clone was found once. CDR3 DNA sequence: TGTGCCAGCAGCTTAGCGGGGAGACATTCGAGCGAGCAGTACTTC. Translation gives CASSLAGRHSSEQYF. This chain uses TRBV7-9 with TRBJ2-7, with a possible D match to TRBD2 (5 bases). Trimming shortened V by 0 bases and J by 6 bases, and 15 bases separated the two germline ends. The length of the CDR3 is 15 residues. Looked up from germline, CDR1 is SEHNR and CDR2 is FQNEAQ (reference sequence). Supplemented by reference TRBV7-9 and TRBJ2-7, the full variable domain reads DTGVSQNPRHKITKRGQNVTFRCDPISEHNRLYWYRQTLGQGPEFLTYFQNEAQLEKSRLLSDRFSAERPKGSFSTLEIQRTEQGDSAMYLCASSLAGRHSSEQYFGPGTRLTVT.

J is TRBJ2-3 and V is TRBV6-1; possibly TRBD1 or TRBD2 for D (5 bases each). The CDR3 runs to 15 residues. The V end was cut by 4 bases, the J end by 4 bases, with 15 bases between. Germline V gene data show CDR1 as MNHNS and CDR2 as SASEGT. CDR3 sequence: CASSGSRESSDTQYF. CDR3 sequence (DNA): TGTGCCAGCAGTGGATCCAGGGAGTCATCAGATACGCAGTATTTT.

The chain joins TRBV7-6 to TRBJ2-7; perhaps TRBD1 as D (6 bases). Deletions cut 0 bases from V and 0 bases from J, with 9 bases between. The CDR3 length is 15 residues. Germline lookup yields CDR1 SGHVS and CDR2 FNYEAQ. The CDR3 loop is CASSLAPDSSYEQYF. The CDR3 DNA sequence: TGTGCCAGCAGCTTAGCGCCGGACAGCTCCTACGAGCAGTACTTC.

The chain joins TRBV10-2 to TRBJ2-7; either TRBD1 or TRBD2 may fit D (5 bases each). The CDR3 contains 13 residues. Trimming left V 1 base short and J 4 bases short, with 8 bases between. Germline assignment: CDR1 WSHSY and CDR2 SAAADI. This CDR3 is CASSEWGWYEQYF. The CDR3 coding sequence is TGCGCCAGCAGTGAGTGGGGGTGGTACGAGCAGTACTTC.